The present TCR beta chain was sequenced within a study of blood T cell repertoires in COVID-19. Study context: Sites across the United States, Italy and Spain contributed samples from acute and convalescent COVID-19. From T cells, B-cell-depleted T cells, or PBMCs came the material, which was cDNA or gDNA.

As processed by the authors: Amplified reference gene primers provided the basis for estimating nucleated cell counts. Data came from immunoSEQ multiplex PCR; TCRdb stores just in-frame clones and leaves some out. V and J calls and clone size follow that table, whereas D and trimming were derived from the DNA. The profile shows about 220,000 clones, approximately 81% of them singletons. V was pared by 1 base and J by 4 bases, with 8 bases between. Germline V gene data show CDR1 as SGDLS and CDR2 as YYNGEE. The CDR3 consists of 13 residues. This chain links TRBV9 with TRBJ1-1; a possible D gene is TRBD1 (5 bases). Material for sequencing was peripheral blood. This clonotype was obtained from a man aged 30 to 45 with active or convalescent COVID-19. CDR3 coding DNA: TGTGCCAGCAGCGTAATCGGGGGCACTGAAGCTTTCTTT. It codes for CASSVIGGTEAFF.